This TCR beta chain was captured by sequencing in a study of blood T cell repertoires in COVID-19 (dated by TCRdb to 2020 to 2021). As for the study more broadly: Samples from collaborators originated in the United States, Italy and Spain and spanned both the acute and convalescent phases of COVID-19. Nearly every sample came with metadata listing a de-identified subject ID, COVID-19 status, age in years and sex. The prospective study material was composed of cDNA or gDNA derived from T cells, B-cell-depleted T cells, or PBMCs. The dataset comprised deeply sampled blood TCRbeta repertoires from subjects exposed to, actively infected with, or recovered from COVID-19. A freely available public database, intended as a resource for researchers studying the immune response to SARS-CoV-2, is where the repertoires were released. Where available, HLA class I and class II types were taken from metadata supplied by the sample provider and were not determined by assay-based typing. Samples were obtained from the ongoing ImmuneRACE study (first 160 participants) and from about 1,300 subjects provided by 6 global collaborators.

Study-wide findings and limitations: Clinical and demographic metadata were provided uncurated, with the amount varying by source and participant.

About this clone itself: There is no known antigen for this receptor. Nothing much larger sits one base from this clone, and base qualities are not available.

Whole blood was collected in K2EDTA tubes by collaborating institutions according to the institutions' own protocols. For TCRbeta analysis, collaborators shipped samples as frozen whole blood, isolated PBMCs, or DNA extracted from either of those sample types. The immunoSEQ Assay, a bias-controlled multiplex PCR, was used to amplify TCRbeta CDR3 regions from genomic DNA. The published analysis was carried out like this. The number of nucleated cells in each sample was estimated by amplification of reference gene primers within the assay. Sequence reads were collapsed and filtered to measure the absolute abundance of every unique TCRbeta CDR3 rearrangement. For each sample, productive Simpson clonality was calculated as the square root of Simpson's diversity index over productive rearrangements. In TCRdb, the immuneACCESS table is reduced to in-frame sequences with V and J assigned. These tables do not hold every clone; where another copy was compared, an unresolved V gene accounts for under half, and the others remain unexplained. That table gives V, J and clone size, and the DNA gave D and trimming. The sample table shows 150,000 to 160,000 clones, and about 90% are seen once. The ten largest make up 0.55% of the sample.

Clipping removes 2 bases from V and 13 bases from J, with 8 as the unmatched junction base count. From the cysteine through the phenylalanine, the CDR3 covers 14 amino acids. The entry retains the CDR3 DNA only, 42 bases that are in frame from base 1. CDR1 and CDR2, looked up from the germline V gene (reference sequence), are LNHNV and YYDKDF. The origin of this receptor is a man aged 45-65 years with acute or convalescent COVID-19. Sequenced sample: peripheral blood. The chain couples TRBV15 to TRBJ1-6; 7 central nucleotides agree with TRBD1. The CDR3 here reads CATSRSTGDDPLHF. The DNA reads TGTGCCACCAGCAGATCAACAGGGGATGACCCCCTCCACTTT.